This is a list of T cell receptor beta chains from one sample in a study of shared clonotypes between healthy human individuals. Sequenced by immunoSEQ multiplex PCR; TCRdb stores in-frame clones only, minus some. The sample yields some 2,000,000 clones, nearly 97% seen once. The sequenced sample was naive CD4+ T cells sorted from blood. The receptor set was obtained from a man aged 18 to 30 in good health. Both conserved end residues are part of each CDR3. A D gene is named only where the DNA matches it firmly. Clone size is stated in some rows and not others, as once, few, many or a class when expanded.

19,NA,TRBJ2-2,NA,TRBV10-1,CASSESASAAGTAAGELFF,TGCGCCAGCAGTGAGTCGGCGTCGGCGGCAGGGACGGCGGCCGGGGAGCTGTTTTTT
15,NA,TRBJ1-2,NA,TRBV5-1,CASSPVGAEGYGYTF,TGCGCCAGCAGCCCGGTGGGGGCCGAGGGTTATGGCTACACCTTC
16,NA,TRBJ1-1,TRBD1,TRBV28,CASSLPTGTGGTEAFF,TGTGCCAGCAGTCTCCCTACCGGGACAGGGGGAACTGAAGCTTTCTTT
14,NA,TRBJ1-4,TRBD1,TRBV7-9,CASSRTGGAEKLFF,TGTGCCAGCAGTCGGACAGGCGGGGCTGAAAAACTGTTTTTT
13,few,TRBJ1-1,NA,TRBV30,CARSDSLNTEAFF,TGTGCCCGCTCGGACAGCTTGAACACTGAAGCTTTCTTT
16,NA,TRBJ2-5,TRBD2,TRBV28,CASSLSARTSGGIQYF,TGTGCCAGCAGTTTATCCGCCCGGACTAGCGGGGGGATACAGTACTTC
15,NA,TRBJ2-5,NA,TRBV5-1,CASSFGRLSRETQYF,TGCGCCAGCAGCTTTGGGAGGTTGTCCAGGGAGACCCAGTACTTC
14,NA,TRBJ2-3,NA,TRBV4-2,CASSQVPSTDTQYF,TGTGCCAGCAGCCAAGTCCCTAGCACAGATACGCAGTATTTT
16,once,TRBJ1-3,NA,TRBV7-9,CASTPTRKGAGNTIYF,TGTGCCAGCACCCCCACTAGGAAAGGGGCTGGAAACACCATATATTTT
14,NA,TRBJ1-5,TRBD1,TRBV29-1,CSAQGTGPNQPQHF,TGCAGCGCACAAGGGACAGGGCCCAATCAGCCCCAGCATTTT
15,NA,TRBJ2-7,TRBD1,TRBV28,CASSLQGARGYEQYF,TGTGCCAGCAGTTTACAGGGGGCGAGGGGGTACGAGCAGTACTTC
16,NA,TRBJ2-7,NA,TRBV21-1,CASSKARLAGNYEQYF,TGTGCCAGCAGCAAAGCGCGACTAGCGGGGAACTACGAGCAGTACTTC
15,NA,TRBJ1-3,NA,TRBV2,CASSEFTVSANTIYF,TGTGCCAGCAGTGAATTCACAGTCTCCGCGAACACCATATATTTT
14,NA,TRBJ1-3,TRBD1,TRBV7-9,CASSRTGSGNTIYF,TGTGCCAGCAGCAGGACAGGGTCTGGAAACACCATATATTTT
15,NA,TRBJ1-4,TRBD1,TRBV7-9,CASSPRQGGDEKLFF,TGTGCCAGCAGCCCCCGCCAGGGGGGTGATGAAAAACTGTTTTTT
13,NA,TRBJ1-5,NA,TRBV6-5,CASSYSEVQPQHF,TGTGCCAGCAGTTACTCCGAGGTACAGCCCCAGCATTTT
13,NA,TRBJ1-4,NA,TRBV28,CASGPENNEKLFF,TGTGCCAGCGGGCCCGAGAACAATGAAAAACTGTTTTTT
15,NA,TRBJ1-2,TRBD1,TRBV11-2,CASSLASQGIYGYTF,TGTGCCAGCAGCTTAGCCTCACAGGGGATCTATGGCTACACCTTC
14,few,TRBJ1-6,TRBD1,TRBV5-4,CACLGQDHNSPLHF,TGTGCCTGCCTGGGACAGGACCATAATTCACCCCTCCACTTT
13,NA,TRBJ2-2,NA,TRBV2,CASSGSWAGELFF,TGTGCCAGCAGTGGCAGTTGGGCCGGGGAGCTGTTTTTT
17,once,TRBJ2-2,TRBD1,TRBV18,CASSPPWDRGNTGELFF,TGTGCCAGCTCACCACCGTGGGACAGGGGTAACACCGGGGAGCTGTTTTTT
14,few,TRBJ1-2,TRBD1,TRBV6-1,CASEGQGVGYGYTF,TGTGCCAGTGAAGGGCAGGGGGTTGGCTATGGCTACACCTTC